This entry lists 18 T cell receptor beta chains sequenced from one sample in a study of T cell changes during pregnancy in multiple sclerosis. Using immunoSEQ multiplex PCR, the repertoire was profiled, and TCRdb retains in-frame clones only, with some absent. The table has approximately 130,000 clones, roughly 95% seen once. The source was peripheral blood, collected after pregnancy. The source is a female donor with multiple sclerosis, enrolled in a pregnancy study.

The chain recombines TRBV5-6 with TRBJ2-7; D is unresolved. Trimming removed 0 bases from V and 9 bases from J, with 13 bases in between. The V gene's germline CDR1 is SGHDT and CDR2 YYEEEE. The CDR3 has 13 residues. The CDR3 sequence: CASSLALVEWQYF. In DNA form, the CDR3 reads TGTGCCAGCAGCTTGGCCCTTGTCGAGTGGCAGTACTTC.

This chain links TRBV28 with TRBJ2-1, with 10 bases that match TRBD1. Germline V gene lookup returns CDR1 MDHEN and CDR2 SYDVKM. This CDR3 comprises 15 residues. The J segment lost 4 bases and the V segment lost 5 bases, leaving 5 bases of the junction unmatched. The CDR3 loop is CASSVPGQGYNEQFF. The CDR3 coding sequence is TGTGCCAGCAGTGTCCCGGGACAGGGGTACAATGAGCAGTTCTTC.

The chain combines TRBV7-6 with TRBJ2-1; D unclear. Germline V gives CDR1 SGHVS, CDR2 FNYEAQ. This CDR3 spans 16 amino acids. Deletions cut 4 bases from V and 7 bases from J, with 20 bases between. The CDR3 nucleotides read TGTGCCAGCAGCTCGCGCACCTCCGAGTCTGGTAATGAGCAGTTCTTC. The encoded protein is CASSSRTSESGNEQFF.

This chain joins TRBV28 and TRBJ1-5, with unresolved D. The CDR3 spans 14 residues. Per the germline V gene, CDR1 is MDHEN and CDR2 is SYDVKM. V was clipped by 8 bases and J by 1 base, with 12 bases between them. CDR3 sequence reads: CASYHSTSNQPQHF. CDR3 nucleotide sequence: TGTGCCAGCTACCACAGTACAAGCAATCAGCCCCAGCATTTT.

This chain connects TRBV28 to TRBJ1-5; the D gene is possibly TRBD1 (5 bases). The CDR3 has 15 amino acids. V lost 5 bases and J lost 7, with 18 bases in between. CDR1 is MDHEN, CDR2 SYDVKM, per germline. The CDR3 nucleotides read TGTGCCAGCAGTCGTTGGAGGGCCGGGGGGCAGCCCCAGCATTTT. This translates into CASSRWRAGGQPQHF. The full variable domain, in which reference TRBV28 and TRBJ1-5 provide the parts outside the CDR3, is DVKVTQSSRYLVKRTGEKVFLECVQDMDHENMFWYRQDPGLGLRLIYFSYDVKMKEKGDIPEGYSVSREKKERFSLILESASTNQTSMYLCASSRWRAGGQPQHFGDGTRLSIL.

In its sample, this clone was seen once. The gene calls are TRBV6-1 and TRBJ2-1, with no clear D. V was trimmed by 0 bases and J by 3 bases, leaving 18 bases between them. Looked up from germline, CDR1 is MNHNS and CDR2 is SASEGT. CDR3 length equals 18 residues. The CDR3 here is CASSEAVSVLLLYNEQFF. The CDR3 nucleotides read TGTGCCAGCAGTGAAGCGGTGTCGGTACTCCTACTCTACAATGAGCAGTTCTTC.

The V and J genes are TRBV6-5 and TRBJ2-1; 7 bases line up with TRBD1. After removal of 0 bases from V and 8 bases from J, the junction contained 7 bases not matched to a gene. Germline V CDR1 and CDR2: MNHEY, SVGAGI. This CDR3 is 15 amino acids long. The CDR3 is CASSYSTGDGYEQFF. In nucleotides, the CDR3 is TGTGCCAGCAGTTACTCAACAGGGGATGGGTATGAGCAGTTCTTC.

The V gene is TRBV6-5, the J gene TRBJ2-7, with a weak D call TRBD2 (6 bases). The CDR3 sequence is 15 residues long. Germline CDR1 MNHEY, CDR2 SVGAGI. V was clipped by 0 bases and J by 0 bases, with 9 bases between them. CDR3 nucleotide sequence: TGTGCCAGCAGTTACTCTAGCGGAGGCTCCTACGAGCAGTACTTC. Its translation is CASSYSSGGSYEQYF.

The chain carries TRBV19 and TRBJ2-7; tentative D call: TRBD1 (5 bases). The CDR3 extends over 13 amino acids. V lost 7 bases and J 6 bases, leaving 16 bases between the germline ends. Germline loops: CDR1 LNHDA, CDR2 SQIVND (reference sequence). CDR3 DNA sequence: TGTGCCAGTACACCAGGGCCCCAGGGCGAGCAGTACTTC. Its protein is CASTPGPQGEQYF.

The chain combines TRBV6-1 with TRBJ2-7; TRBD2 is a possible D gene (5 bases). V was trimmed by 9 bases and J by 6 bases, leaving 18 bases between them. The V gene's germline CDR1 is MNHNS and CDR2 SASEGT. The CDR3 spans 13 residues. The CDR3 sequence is CASHYGETTEQYF. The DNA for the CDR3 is TGTGCCAGTCACTACGGGGAAACTACCGAGCAGTACTTC.

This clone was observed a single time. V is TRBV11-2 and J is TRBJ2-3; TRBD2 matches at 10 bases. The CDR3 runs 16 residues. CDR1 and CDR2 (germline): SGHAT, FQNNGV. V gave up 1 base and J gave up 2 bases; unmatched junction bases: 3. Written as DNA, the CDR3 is TGTGCCAGCAGCTTAGGGACTAGCGGAACCACAGATACGCAGTATTTT. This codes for CASSLGTSGTTDTQYF.

DNA of the CDR3: TGCGCCAGCAGCACCTTTCCCGGGACAGGGATCTATGGCTACACCTTC. Protein sequence: CASSTFPGTGIYGYTF. The J gene is TRBJ1-2, the V gene TRBV5-1, with 9 bases that match TRBD1. CDR1 is SGHRS and CDR2 is YFSETQ in the germline V gene. Trimming took 4 bases from V and 4 from J; bases not matched to a gene: 11. The CDR3 is 16 residues long.

CDR3 residues: CASSLKSASSYEQYF. DNA of the CDR3: TGTGCCAGCAGTTTAAAGTCAGCTAGTTCCTACGAGCAGTACTTC. The rearrangement links TRBV27 to TRBJ2-7; D gene ambiguous. Trimming shortened V by 2 bases and J by 1 base, and 12 bases separated the two germline ends. Germline assignment: CDR1 MNHEY and CDR2 SMNVEV (reference sequence). This CDR3 is built from 15 residues.

CDR3 in amino acids: CASPSSSLRSGRAGVDTQYF. CDR3 sequence (DNA): TGTGCCAGCCCCTCCTCGTCCCTACGTAGCGGGAGGGCTGGTGTAGATACGCAGTATTTT. The chain employs TRBV2 and TRBJ2-3, with 11 bases aligning to TRBD2. The V gene end was trimmed by 8 bases and the J gene end by 5 bases; junction bases not matched to a gene: 24. This CDR3 has 20 residues. The germline CDR1 and CDR2 sequences are SNHLY and FYNNEI. Supplemented by reference TRBV2 and TRBJ2-3, the full variable domain reads EPEVTQTPSHQVTQMGQEVILRCVPISNHLYFYWYRQILGQKVEFLVSFYNNEISEKSEIFDDQFSVERPDGSNFTLKIRSTKLEDSAMYFCASPSSSLRSGRAGVDTQYFGPGTRLTVL.

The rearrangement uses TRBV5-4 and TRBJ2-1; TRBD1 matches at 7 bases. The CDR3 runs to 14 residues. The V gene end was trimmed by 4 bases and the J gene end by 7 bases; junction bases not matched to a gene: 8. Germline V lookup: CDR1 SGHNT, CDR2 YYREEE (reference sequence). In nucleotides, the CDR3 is TGTGCCAGCAGCCAGAAGGGACAGTCGAATGAGCAGTTCTTC. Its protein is CASSQKGQSNEQFF.

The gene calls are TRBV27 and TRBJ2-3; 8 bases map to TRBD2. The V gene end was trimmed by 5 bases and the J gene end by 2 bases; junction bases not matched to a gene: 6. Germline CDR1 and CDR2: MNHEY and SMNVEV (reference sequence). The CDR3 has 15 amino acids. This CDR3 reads CASSTLAANTDTQYF. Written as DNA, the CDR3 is TGTGCCAGCAGTACACTAGCGGCGAACACAGATACGCAGTATTTT.

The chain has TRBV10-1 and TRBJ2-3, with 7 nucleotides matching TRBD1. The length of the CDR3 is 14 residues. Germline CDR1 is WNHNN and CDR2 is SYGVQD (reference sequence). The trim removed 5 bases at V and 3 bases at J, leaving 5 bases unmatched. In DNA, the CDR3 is TGCGCCAGCAGTTCGACAGGGTTGACAGATACGCAGTATTTT. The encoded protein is CASSSTGLTDTQYF.

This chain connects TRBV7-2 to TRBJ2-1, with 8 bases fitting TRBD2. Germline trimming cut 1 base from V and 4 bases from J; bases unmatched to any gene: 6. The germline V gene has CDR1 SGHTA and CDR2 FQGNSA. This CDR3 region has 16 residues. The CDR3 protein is CASSLVLAGIYNEQFF. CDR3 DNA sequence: TGTGCCAGCAGCTTAGTCTTAGCGGGAATATACAATGAGCAGTTCTTC.